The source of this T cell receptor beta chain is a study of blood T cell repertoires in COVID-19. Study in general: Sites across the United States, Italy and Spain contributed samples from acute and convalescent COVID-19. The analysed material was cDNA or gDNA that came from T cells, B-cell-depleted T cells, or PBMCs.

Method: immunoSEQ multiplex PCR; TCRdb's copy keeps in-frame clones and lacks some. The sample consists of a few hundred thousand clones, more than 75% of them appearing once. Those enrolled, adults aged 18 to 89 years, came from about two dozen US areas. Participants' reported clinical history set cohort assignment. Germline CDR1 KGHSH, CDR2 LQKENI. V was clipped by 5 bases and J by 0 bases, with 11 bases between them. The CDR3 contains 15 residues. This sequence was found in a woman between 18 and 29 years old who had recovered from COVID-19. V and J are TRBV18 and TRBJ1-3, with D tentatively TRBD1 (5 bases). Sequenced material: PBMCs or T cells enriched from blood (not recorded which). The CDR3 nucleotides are TGTGCCAGCTCAATAGCCAGGGTCTCTGGAAACACCATATATTTT. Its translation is CASSIARVSGNTIYF.